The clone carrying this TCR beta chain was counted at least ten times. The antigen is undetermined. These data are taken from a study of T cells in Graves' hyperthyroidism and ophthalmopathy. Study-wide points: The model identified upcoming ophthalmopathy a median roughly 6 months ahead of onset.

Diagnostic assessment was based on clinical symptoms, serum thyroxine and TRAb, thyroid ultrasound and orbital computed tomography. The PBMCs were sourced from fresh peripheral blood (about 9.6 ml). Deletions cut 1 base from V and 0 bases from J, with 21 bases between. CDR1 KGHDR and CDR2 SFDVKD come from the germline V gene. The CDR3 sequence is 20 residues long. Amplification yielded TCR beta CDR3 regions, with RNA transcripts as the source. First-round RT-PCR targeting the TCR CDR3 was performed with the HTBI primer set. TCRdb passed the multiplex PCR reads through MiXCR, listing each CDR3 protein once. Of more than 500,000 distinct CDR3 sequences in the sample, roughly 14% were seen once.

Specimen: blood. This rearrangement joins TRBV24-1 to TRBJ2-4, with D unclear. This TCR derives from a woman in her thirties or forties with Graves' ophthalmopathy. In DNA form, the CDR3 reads TGTGCCACCAGTGATTTTAAAAGCTGCGCCCGACCTCTAGCCAAAAACATTCAGTACTTC. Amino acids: CATSDFKSCARPLAKNIQYF.